This TCR beta chain comes out of a study of early T cells in non-severe SARS-CoV-2 infection. At the level of the study: From unsorted whole blood, bulk RNA was sequenced, and the chains remained unpaired.

CDR3 length: 13 residues. Trimming stripped 8 bases from V and 2 bases from J, with 12 bases between. In germline, CDR1 is SGHAT, CDR2 FQNNGV. Overall study results and limits: VDJdb-based annotation leaned toward anti-spike CD8 responses and missed private and CD4 specificities.

This clonotype was seen repeatedly, ten times or more. Antigen: not known. cDNA molecules, individually, were tagged with unique molecular identifiers. MiXCR, applied by TCRdb to the 5' RACE reads, yields one record per CDR3 protein. The profile shows some 40,000 distinct CDR3 sequences, more than 9% of them singletons. The chain employs TRBV11-2 and TRBJ1-2; unclear D gene. The sequence was collected from an adult who was a healthcare worker with PCR-confirmed SARS-CoV-2 infection or an uninfected control (not recorded which). The sequencing input was whole blood. CDR3 coding DNA: TGTGCCAGCTCCTCGGGAGTGAACTATGGCTACACCTTC. This codes for CASSSGVNYGYTF.